This T cell receptor beta chain was profiled in a study of blood T cell repertoires in COVID-19. Study-level background: Spain, Italy and the United States supplied samples that represented acute and convalescent COVID-19. PBMCs, B-cell-depleted T cells, or T cells were the source of the cDNA or gDNA that made up the material.

The authors' processing: Estimates of nucleated cell counts were drawn from the amplification of reference gene primers. Measured with immunoSEQ multiplex PCR; TCRdb has only the in-frame clones, and not every one. The V and J calls and clone size are taken from that table; D and trimming were inferred from the DNA. This table has about 150,000 clones, roughly 80% appearing once. This CDR3 spans 14 amino acids. V shed 0 bases and J shed 6 bases, with 8 bases lying between them. In germline, CDR1 is LGHDT, CDR2 YNNKEL (reference sequence). The receptor was isolated from a man in his forties or fifties with acute or convalescent COVID-19. Input material: peripheral blood. The chain joins TRBV3-1 (or the pseudogene TRBV3-2) to TRBJ2-2; no clear D. CDR3 residues: CASSQDHSPGELFF. The DNA of the CDR3 is TGTGCCAGCAGCCAAGACCATAGCCCCGGGGAGCTGTTTTTT.